The 2 T cell receptor beta chains reported below all come from one sample, sequenced in a study of lymphopenia after photon versus proton radiotherapy. TCRdb's copy holds only in-frame clones and misses some; the assay was immunoSEQ multiplex PCR. Counted here are approximately 8,100 clones, about 86% occurring once; the ten biggest clones make up about a fifth. The sample in question was peripheral blood, obtained from a patient treated with photon-based radiotherapy. These receptors were obtained from an elderly man with cholangiocarcinoma.

The chain recombines TRBV6-4 with TRBJ1-5; D uncertain. Trimming left V 2 bases short and J 7 bases short, with 15 bases between. The CDR3 contains 15 residues. The germline V gene has CDR1 MRHNA and CDR2 SNTAGT. The CDR3 loop reads CASSDQPGKGQPQHF. CDR3 nucleotide sequence: TGTGCCAGCAGTGACCAACCGGGGAAAGGACAGCCCCAGCATTTT.

This rearrangement joins TRBV25-1 to TRBJ1-2; 7 bases agree with TRBD1. This CDR3 is built from 14 residues. V gave up 5 bases and J gave up 9 bases; unmatched junction bases: 12. Germline V gene lookup returns CDR1 MGHDK and CDR2 SYGVNS. The CDR3 protein is CASSHSRDSPRYTF. Here the CDR3 DNA reads TGTGCCAGCAGTCATTCTCGGGACAGCCCCCGCTACACCTTC.